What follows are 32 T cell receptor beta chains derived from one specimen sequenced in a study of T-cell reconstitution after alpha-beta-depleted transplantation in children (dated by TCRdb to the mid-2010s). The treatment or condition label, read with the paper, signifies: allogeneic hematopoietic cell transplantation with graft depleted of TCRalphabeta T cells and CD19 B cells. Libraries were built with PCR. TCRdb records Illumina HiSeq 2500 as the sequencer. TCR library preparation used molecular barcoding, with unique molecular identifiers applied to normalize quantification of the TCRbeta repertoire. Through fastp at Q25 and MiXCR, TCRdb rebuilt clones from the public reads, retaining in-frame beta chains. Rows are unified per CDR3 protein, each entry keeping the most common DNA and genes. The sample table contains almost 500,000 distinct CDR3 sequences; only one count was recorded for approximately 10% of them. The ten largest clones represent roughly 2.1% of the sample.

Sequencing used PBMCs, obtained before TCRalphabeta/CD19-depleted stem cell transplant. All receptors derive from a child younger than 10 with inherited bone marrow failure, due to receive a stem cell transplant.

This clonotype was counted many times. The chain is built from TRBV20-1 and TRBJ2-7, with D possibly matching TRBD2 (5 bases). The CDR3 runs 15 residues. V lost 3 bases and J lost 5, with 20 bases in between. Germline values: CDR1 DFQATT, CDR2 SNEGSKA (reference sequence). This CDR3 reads CSARGIDLPRDEQYF. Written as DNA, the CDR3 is TGCAGTGCTAGGGGAATCGACTTGCCGAGGGACGAGCAGTACTTC.

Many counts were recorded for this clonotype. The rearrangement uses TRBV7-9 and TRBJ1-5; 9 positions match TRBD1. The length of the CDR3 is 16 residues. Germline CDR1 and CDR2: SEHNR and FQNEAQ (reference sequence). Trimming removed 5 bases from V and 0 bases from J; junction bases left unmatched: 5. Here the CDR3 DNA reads TGTGCCAGCAGCCGGGGACAGGGTTTTAGCAATCAGCCCCAGCATTTT. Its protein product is CASSRGQGFSNQPQHF.

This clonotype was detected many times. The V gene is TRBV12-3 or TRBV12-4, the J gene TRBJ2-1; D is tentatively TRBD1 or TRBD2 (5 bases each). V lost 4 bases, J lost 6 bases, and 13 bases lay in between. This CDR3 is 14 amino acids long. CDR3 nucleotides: TGTGCCAGCAGTTACCCGGGTGGGGGCAATGAGCAGTTCTTC. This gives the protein CASSYPGGGNEQFF.

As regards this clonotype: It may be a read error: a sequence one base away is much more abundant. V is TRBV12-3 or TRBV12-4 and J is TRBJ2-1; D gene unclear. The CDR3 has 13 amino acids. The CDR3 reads CASSLWPYNDQFF. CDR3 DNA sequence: TGTGCCAGCAGTTTGTGGCCCTACAATGACCAGTTCTTC.

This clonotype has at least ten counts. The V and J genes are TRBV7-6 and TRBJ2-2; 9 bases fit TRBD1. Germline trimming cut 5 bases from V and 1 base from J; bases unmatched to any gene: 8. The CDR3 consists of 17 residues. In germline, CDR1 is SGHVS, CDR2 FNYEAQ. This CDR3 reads CASSNPPGQGNTGELFF. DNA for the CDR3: TGTGCCAGCAGCAATCCTCCGGGACAGGGGAACACCGGGGAGCTGTTTTTT.

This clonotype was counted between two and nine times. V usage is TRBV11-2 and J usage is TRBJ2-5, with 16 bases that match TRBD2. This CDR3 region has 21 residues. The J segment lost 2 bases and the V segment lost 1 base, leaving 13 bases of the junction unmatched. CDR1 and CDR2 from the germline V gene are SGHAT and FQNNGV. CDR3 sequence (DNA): TGTGCCAGCAGCTTAGTGGGACTAGCGGGAGGGCTCATGAGTGGACAAGAGACCCAGTACTTC. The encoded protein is CASSLVGLAGGLMSGQETQYF.

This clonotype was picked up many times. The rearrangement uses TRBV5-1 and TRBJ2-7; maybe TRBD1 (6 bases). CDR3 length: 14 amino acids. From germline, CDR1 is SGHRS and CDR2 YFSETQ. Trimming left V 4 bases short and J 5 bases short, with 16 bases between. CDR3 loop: CASSLWGPGDEQYF. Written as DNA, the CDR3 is TGCGCCAGCAGCCTATGGGGGCCGGGCGACGAGCAGTACTTC.

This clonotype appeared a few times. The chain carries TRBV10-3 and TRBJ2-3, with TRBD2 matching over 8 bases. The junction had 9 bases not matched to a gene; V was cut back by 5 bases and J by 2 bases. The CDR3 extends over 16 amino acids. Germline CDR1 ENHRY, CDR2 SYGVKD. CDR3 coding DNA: TGTGCCATCAGTCTTACTAGCGGAGCGTACACAGATACGCAGTATTTT. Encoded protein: CAISLTSGAYTDTQYF.

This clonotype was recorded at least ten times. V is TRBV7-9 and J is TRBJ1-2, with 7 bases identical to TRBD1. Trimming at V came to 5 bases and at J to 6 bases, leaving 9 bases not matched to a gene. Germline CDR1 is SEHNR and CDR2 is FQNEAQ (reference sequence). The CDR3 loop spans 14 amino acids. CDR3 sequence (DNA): TGTGCCAGCAGCCACGGGGACAGACTACATGGCTACACCTTC. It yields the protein CASSHGDRLHGYTF.

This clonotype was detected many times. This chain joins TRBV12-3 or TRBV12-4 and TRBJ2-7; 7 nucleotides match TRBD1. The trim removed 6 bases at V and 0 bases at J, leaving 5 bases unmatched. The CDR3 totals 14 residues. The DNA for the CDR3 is TGTGCCAGCAGACCTACAGGGGTCTCCTACGAGCAGTACTTC. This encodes CASRPTGVSYEQYF.

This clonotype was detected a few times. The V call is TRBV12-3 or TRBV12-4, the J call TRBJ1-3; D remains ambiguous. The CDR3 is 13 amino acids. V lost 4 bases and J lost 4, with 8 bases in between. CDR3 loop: CASSYGEGNTIYF. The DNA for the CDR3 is TGTGCCAGCAGTTACGGGGAAGGAAACACCATATATTTT.

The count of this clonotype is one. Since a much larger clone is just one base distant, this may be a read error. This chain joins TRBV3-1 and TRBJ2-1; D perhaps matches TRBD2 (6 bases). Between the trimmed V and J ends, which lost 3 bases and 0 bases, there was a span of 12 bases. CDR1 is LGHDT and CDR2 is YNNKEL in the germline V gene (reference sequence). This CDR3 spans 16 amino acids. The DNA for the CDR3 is TGTGCCAGCAGCCATTCTAGCGTGAGCTCCTACAATGAGCAGTTCTTC. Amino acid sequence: CASSHSSVSSYNEQFF.

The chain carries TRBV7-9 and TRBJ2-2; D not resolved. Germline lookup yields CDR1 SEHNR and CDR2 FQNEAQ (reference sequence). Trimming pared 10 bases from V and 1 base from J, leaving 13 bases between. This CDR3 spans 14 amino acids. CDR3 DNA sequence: TGTGCCACCTTGGGTATGAAGAACACCGGGGAGCTGTTTTTT. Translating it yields CATLGMKNTGELFF.

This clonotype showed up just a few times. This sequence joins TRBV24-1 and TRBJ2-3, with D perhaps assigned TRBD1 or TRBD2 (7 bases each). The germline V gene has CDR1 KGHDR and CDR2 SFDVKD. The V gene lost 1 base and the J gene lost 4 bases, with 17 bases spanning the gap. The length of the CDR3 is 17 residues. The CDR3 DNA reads TGTGCCACCAGTGATTTCAGGGGGGGCGCGTCCCCAGATACGCAGTATTTT. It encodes CATSDFRGGASPDTQYF.

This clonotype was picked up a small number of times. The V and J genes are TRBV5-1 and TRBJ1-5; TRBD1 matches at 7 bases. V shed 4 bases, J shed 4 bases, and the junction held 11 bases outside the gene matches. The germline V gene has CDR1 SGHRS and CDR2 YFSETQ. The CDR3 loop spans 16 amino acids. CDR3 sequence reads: CASSNRYRGTNQPQHF. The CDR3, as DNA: TGCGCCAGCAGCAACCGGTACAGGGGTACAAATCAGCCCCAGCATTTT.

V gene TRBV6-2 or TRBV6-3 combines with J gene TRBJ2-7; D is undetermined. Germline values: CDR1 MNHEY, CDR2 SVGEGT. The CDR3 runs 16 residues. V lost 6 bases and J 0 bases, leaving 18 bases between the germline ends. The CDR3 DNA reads TGTGCCAGCAGAAAAAGGGTGGGCGCCCCCTCCTACGAGCAGTACTTC. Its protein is CASRKRVGAPSYEQYF.

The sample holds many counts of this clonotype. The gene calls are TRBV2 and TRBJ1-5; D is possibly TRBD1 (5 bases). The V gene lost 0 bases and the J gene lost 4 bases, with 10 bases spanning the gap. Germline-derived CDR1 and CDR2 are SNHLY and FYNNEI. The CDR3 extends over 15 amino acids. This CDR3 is CASSEADRTNQPQHF. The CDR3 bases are TGTGCCAGCAGTGAAGCCGACAGAACAAATCAGCCCCAGCATTTT.

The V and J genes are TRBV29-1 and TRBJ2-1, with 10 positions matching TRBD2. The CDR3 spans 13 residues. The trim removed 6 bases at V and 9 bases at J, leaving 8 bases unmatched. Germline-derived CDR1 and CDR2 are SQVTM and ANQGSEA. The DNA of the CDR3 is TGCAGCGTCCTTCTAGCGGGGGTTGGTGAGCAGTTCTTC. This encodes CSVLLAGVGEQFF.

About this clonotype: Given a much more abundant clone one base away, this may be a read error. CDR3 DNA: TGTGCCAGCAGTTACTTGGTGGTTCTCTCCTACAATGAGCAGTTCTTC. It specifies CASSYLVVLSYNEQFF. The rearrangement links TRBV6-2 or TRBV6-3 to TRBJ2-1, with D hard to call. The CDR3 covers 16 residues. The germline gives CDR1 MNHEY, CDR2 SVGEGT. Trimming removed 1 base at V and 0 bases at J, with 10 bases between.

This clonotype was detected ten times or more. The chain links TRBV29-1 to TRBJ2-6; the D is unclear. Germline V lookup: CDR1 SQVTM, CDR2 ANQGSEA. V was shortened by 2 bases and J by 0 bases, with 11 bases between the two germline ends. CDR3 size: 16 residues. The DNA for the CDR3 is TGCAGCGTTGAAAGCATGGGTCTCTCTGGGGCCAACGTCCTGACTTTC. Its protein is CSVESMGLSGANVLTF.

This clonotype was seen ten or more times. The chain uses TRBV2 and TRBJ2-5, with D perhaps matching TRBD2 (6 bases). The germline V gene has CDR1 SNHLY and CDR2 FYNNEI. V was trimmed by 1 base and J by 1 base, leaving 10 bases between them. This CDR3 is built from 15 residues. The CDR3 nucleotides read TGTGCCAGCAGTGAAGGCAGGGAGGCCCAAGAGACCCAGTACTTC. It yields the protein CASSEGREAQETQYF.

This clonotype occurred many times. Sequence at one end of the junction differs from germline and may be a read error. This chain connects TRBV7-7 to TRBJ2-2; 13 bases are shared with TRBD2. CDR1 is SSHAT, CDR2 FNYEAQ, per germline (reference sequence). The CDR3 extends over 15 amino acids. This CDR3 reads CASTWTSGSTGELFF. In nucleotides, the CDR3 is TGTGCTAGCACCTGGACTAGCGGGAGTACCGGGGAGCTGTTTTTT.

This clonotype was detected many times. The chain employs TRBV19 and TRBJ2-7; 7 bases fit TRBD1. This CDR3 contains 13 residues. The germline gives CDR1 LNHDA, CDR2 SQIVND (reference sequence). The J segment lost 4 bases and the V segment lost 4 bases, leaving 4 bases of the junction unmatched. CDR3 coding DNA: TGTGCCAGTAGTACGGACAGGCGGTACGAGCAGTACTTC. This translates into CASSTDRRYEQYF.

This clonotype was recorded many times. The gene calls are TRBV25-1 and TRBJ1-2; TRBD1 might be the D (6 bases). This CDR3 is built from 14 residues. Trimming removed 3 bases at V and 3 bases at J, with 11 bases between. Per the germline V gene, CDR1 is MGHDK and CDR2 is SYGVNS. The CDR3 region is CASSDPDRYYGYTF. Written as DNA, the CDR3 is TGTGCCAGCAGTGACCCGGACAGATACTATGGCTACACCTTC.

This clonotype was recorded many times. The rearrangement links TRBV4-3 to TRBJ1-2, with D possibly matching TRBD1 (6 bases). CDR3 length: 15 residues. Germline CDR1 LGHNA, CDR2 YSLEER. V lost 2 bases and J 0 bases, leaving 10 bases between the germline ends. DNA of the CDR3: TGCGCCAGCAGCCAAACAGGGATCACTAACTATGGCTACACCTTC. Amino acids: CASSQTGITNYGYTF.

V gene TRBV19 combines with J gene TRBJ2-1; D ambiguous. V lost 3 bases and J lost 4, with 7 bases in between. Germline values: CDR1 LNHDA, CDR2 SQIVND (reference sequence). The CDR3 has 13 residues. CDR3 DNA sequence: TGTGCCAGTAGTATCATCAGGTACAATGAGCAGTTCTTC. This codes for CASSIIRYNEQFF. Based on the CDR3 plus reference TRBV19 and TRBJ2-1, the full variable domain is DGGITQSPKYLFRKEGQNVTLSCEQNLNHDAMYWYRQDPGQGLRLIYYSQIVNDFQKGDIAEGYSVSREKKESFPLTVTSAQKNPTAFYLCASSIIRYNEQFFGPGTRLTVL.

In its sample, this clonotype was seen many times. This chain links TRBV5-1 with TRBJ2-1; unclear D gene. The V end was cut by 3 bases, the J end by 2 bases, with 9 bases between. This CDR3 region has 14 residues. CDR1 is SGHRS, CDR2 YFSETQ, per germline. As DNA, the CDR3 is TGCGCCAGCAGCTCAGACGTAACCTACAATGAGCAGTTCTTC. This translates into CASSSDVTYNEQFF. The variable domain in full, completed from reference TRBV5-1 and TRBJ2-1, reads KAGVTQTPRYLIKTRGQQVTLSCSPISGHRSVSWYQQTPGQGLQFLFEYFSETQRNKGNFPGRFSGRQFSNSRSEMNVSTLELGDSALYLCASSSDVTYNEQFFGPGTRLTVL.

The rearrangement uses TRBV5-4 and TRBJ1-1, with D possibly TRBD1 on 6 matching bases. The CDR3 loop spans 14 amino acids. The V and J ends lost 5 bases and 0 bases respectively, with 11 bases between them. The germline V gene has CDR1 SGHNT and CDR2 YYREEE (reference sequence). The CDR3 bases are TGTGCCAGCAGAAACCAGGGGATGAACACTGAAGCTTTCTTT. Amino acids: CASRNQGMNTEAFF.

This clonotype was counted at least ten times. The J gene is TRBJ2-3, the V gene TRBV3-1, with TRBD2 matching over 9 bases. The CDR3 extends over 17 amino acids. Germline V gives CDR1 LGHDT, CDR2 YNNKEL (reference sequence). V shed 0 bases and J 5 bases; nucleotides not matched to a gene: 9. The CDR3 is CASSQDYLAGYEDTQYF. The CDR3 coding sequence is TGTGCCAGCAGCCAAGACTACCTAGCGGGATATGAAGATACGCAGTATTTT.

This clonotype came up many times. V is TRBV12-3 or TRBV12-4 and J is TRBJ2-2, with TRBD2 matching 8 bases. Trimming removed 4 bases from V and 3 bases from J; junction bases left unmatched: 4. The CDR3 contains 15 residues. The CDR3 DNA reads TGTGCCAGCAGTTATAGCGGGGTAGACACCGGGGAGCTGTTTTTT. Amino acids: CASSYSGVDTGELFF.

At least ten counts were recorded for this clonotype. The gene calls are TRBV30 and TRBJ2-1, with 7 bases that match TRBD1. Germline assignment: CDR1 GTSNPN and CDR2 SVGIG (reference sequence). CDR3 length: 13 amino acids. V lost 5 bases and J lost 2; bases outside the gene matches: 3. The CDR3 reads CAWDRAAYNEQFF. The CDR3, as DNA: TGTGCCTGGGACAGGGCCGCCTACAATGAGCAGTTCTTC.

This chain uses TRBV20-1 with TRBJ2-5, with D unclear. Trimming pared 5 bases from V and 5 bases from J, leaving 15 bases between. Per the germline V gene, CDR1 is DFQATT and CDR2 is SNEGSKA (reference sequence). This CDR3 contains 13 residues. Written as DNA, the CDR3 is TGCAGTGCTGACCTAGGATTCGGGGAGACCCAGTACTTC. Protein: CSADLGFGETQYF.